These 17 T cell receptor beta chains came from one sample sequenced in a study of blood T cell repertoires in COVID-19. Sequenced by immunoSEQ multiplex PCR; TCRdb stores in-frame clones only, minus some. This table has more than 150,000 clones, just under 80% appearing once. The specimen sequenced was peripheral blood. These receptors originate from a woman aged 80 or older with active or convalescent COVID-19.

The V gene is TRBV7-2, the J gene TRBJ2-3, with 9 positions matching TRBD2. The germline V gene encodes CDR1 SGHTA and CDR2 FQGNSA. The CDR3 is 16 residues long. V lost 3 bases and J lost 6; bases outside the gene matches: 10. The CDR3 region is CASSFQSGGSRDTQYF. DNA for the CDR3: TGTGCCAGCAGCTTCCAAAGCGGGGGGAGTCGGGATACGCAGTATTTT.

The chain is built from TRBV27 and TRBJ2-7; D is possibly TRBD1 (7 bases). This CDR3 has 14 residues. The germline V gene has CDR1 MNHEY and CDR2 SMNVEV (reference sequence). The V end lost 8 bases, the J end lost 3 bases, and 17 bases lay between the germline ends. CDR3 nucleotides: TGTGCCAGCGGAGGGAATGACAGGGTCTACGAGCAGTACTTC. It translates to CASGGNDRVYEQYF.

This clone appeared a few times. The rearrangement uses TRBV27 and TRBJ1-5; D is uncertain. The V gene lost 2 bases and the J gene lost 0 bases, with 8 bases spanning the gap. There are 15 residues in the CDR3. The germline V gene has CDR1 MNHEY and CDR2 SMNVEV (reference sequence). The CDR3: CASSLVISSNQPQHF. CDR3 bases: TGTGCCAGCAGTTTAGTCATCAGTAGCAATCAGCCCCAGCATTTT.

This clone occurred a few times. This chain links TRBV15 with TRBJ1-3; D gene unclear. The V and J ends lost 0 bases and 0 bases respectively, with 12 bases between them. CDR1 is LNHNV and CDR2 is YYDKDF in the germline V gene (reference sequence). The CDR3 consists of 17 residues. CDR3 amino acids: CATSRDATANSGNTIYF. CDR3 coding DNA: TGTGCCACCAGCAGAGACGCCACTGCCAACTCTGGAAACACCATATATTTT.

This clone was observed a single time. This chain joins TRBV29-1 and TRBJ2-2; D uncertain. The V gene lost 1 base and the J gene lost 6 bases, with 9 bases spanning the gap. Germline V lookup: CDR1 SQVTM, CDR2 ANQGSEA. The CDR3 is 13 amino acids. Here the CDR3 reads CSVEALRAGELFF. DNA for the CDR3: TGCAGCGTTGAAGCGTTGAGAGCCGGGGAGCTGTTTTTT.

The chain joins TRBV5-1 to TRBJ1-1, with unresolved D. This CDR3 has 12 residues. V dropped 2 bases and J dropped 1 base, with 3 bases sitting between them. CDR1 and CDR2 from the germline V gene are SGHRS and YFSETQ. The CDR3 sequence is CASSLQNTEAFF. CDR3 coding DNA: TGCGCCAGCAGCTTACAGAACACTGAAGCTTTCTTT. Based on the CDR3 plus reference TRBV5-1 and TRBJ1-1, the full variable domain is KAGVTQTPRYLIKTRGQQVTLSCSPISGHRSVSWYQQTPGQGLQFLFEYFSETQRNKGNFPGRFSGRQFSNSRSEMNVSTLELGDSALYLCASSLQNTEAFFGQGTRLTVV.

V and J are TRBV28 and TRBJ2-3, with a possible D match to TRBD2 (5 bases). This CDR3 contains 15 residues. Germline-derived CDR1 and CDR2 are MDHEN and SYDVKM. Trimming removed 2 bases at V and 2 bases at J, with 11 bases between. The CDR3, as DNA: TGTGCCAGCAGTTTAACCGGGGAGAACACAGATACGCAGTATTTT. Its protein product is CASSLTGENTDTQYF. The variable domain in full, with the rest retrieved from reference TRBV28 and TRBJ2-3, is DVKVTQSSRYLVKRTGEKVFLECVQDMDHENMFWYRQDPGLGLRLIYFSYDVKMKEKGDIPEGYSVSREKKERFSLILESASTNQTSMYLCASSLTGENTDTQYFGPGTRLTVL.

The rearrangement uses TRBV2 and TRBJ2-1; the match to TRBD2 covers 7 bases. V lost 2 bases to trimming and J lost 7 bases; unmatched junction nucleotides: 8. CDR1 and CDR2 (germline): SNHLY, FYNNEI. The CDR3 has 15 amino acids. CDR3 coding DNA: TGTGCCAGCAGTGAACATCGGGCTAGCGGTAATGAGCAGTTCTTC. The encoded protein is CASSEHRASGNEQFF. The complete variable domain, with remaining parts taken from reference TRBV2 and TRBJ2-1, reads EPEVTQTPSHQVTQMGQEVILRCVPISNHLYFYWYRQILGQKVEFLVSFYNNEISEKSEIFDDQFSVERPDGSNFTLKIRSTKLEDSAMYFCASSEHRASGNEQFFGPGTRLTVL.

The rearrangement uses TRBV6-5 and TRBJ1-5, with D tentatively TRBD1 (6 bases). The V end lost 6 bases, the J end lost 2 bases, and 14 bases lay between the germline ends. There are 15 residues in the CDR3. CDR1 is MNHEY, CDR2 SVGAGI, per germline. The CDR3 protein is CASRSGDLGNQPQHF. CDR3 bases: TGTGCCAGCAGATCAGGGGATCTAGGCAATCAGCCCCAGCATTTT.

This clone appeared a single time. The V call is TRBV10-3, the J call TRBJ1-5; maybe TRBD1 (5 bases). V was cut by 4 bases and J by 1 base, with 5 bases left in between. CDR1 is ENHRY and CDR2 is SYGVKD in the germline V gene. The CDR3 is 13 residues long. The CDR3 coding sequence is TGTGCCATCAGTGGACAGAGCAATCAGCCCCAGCATTTT. The encoded protein is CAISGQSNQPQHF.

The V gene is TRBV7-2, the J gene TRBJ2-2; 8 bases match TRBD2. The length of the CDR3 is 18 residues. Germline V gene sequence: CDR1 SGHTA, CDR2 FQGNSA. The junction had 7 bases not matched to a gene; V was cut back by 1 base and J by 0 bases. DNA of the CDR3: TGTGCCAGCAGCTTAGTTGCGGGGGGCCATACGAACACCGGGGAGCTGTTTTTT. Amino acids: CASSLVAGGHTNTGELFF.

The chain links TRBV7-9 to TRBJ1-1, with unresolved D. CDR1 is SEHNR and CDR2 is FQNEAQ in the germline V gene (reference sequence). Trimming took off 5 bases at V and 0 bases at J, with 25 bases between the two ends. This CDR3 has 19 residues. The CDR3 loop reads CASSASFYLPGRMNTEAFF. Here the CDR3 DNA reads TGTGCCAGCAGCGCATCCTTTTACCTTCCCGGGAGGATGAACACTGAAGCTTTCTTT.

V and J are TRBV2 and TRBJ2-3; 8 bases fit TRBD1. Germline CDR1 and CDR2: SNHLY and FYNNEI. The CDR3 covers 16 residues. Trimming cost V 3 bases and J 1 base; bases outside gene matches: 6. The CDR3 region has the DNA TGTGCCAGCAGTGATCCCAGGGGGCTAGGCACAGATACGCAGTATTTT. Protein product: CASSDPRGLGTDTQYF.

The chain combines TRBV18 with TRBJ2-5, with TRBD1 matching over 7 bases. CDR1 and CDR2 from the germline V gene are KGHSH and LQKENI. This CDR3 has 14 residues. V was pared by 3 bases and J by 7 bases, with 8 bases of the junction left unmatched. The CDR3 DNA follows: TGTGCCAGCTCACCGACAGGGCACGGAGGGACCCAGTACTTC. Residues: CASSPTGHGGTQYF.

The chain links TRBV6-5 to TRBJ2-3, with D hard to call. V lost 0 bases to trimming and J lost 0 bases, with 10 bases between them. Germline lookup yields CDR1 MNHEY and CDR2 SVGAGI. This CDR3 is 16 amino acids long. The CDR3 nucleotides read TGTGCCAGCAGTTACTCGGTTTTAACTAGCACAGATACGCAGTATTTT. This encodes CASSYSVLTSTDTQYF.

This clone was picked up one time. J is TRBJ2-7 and V is TRBV5-4; TRBD1 agrees at 8 bases. The V gene end was trimmed by 0 bases and the J gene end by 2 bases; junction bases not matched to a gene: 1. Germline CDR1 and CDR2: SGHNT and YYREEE (reference sequence). The length of the CDR3 is 14 residues. The CDR3 protein is CASSLATGAYEQYF. The CDR3 DNA sequence: TGTGCCAGCAGCTTGGCGACAGGGGCCTACGAGCAGTACTTC.

The chain is built from TRBV6-6 and TRBJ2-3, with TRBD2 matching 10 bases. V shed 8 bases and J 2 bases; nucleotides not matched to a gene: 4. This CDR3 is built from 14 residues. The germline V gene has CDR1 MNHNY and CDR2 SVGAGI (reference sequence). Here the CDR3 reads CASQLAGATDTQYF. The DNA for the CDR3 is TGTGCCAGCCAGCTAGCGGGGGCCACAGATACGCAGTATTTT.